This T cell receptor beta chain derives from a study of blood T cell repertoires in COVID-19. Unmatched junction bases numbered 14, after V lost 2 bases and J lost 11 bases. The germline V gene has CDR1 MNHNS and CDR2 SASEGT. The CDR3 extends over 15 amino acids. Only in-frame clones appear in the TCRdb table, and some are missing; sequencing was by immunoSEQ multiplex PCR. The table shows fewer than 250,000 clones, with around 87% occurring only once. The rearrangement uses TRBV6-1 and TRBJ1-1; the match to TRBD1 covers 7 bases. The sample comprised PBMCs or T cells enriched from blood (not recorded which). The TCR was taken from a man aged 30 to 39 in a cohort exposed to, infected with or recovered from COVID-19 (not recorded which). In nucleotides, the CDR3 is TGTGCCAGCAGTGAAAGGGGGCCAGAAGTTTATTGGGCTTTCTTT. This sequence encodes CASSERGPEVYWAFF.